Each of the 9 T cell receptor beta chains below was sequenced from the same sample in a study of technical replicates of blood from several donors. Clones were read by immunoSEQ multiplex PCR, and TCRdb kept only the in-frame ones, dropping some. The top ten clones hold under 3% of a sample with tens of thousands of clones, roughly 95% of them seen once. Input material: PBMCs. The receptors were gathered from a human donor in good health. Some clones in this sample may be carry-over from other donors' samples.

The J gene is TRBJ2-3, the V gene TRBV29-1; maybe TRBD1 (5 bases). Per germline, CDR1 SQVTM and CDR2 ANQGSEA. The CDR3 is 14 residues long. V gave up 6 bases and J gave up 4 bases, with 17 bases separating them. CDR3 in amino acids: CSVRPTARPDTQYF. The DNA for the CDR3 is TGCAGCGTCCGACCGACAGCCAGGCCAGATACGCAGTATTTT.

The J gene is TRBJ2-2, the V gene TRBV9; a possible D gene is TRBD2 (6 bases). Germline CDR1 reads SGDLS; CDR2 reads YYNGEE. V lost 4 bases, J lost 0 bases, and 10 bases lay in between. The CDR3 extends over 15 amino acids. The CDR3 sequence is CASSPRLANTGELFF. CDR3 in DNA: TGTGCCAGCAGCCCCCGACTAGCGAACACCGGGGAGCTGTTTTTT.

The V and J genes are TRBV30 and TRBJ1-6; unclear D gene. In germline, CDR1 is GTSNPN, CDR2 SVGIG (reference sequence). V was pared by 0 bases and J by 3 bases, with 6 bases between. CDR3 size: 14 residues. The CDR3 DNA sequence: TGTGCCTGGAGTGTTGGCAACTATAATTCACCCCTCCACTTT. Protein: CAWSVGNYNSPLHF.

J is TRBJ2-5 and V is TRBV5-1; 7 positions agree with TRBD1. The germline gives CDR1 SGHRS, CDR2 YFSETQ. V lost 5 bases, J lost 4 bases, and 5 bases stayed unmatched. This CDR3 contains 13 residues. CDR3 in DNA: TGCGCCAGCAGTACAGGGGAGTCAGAGACCCAGTACTTC. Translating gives CASSTGESETQYF.

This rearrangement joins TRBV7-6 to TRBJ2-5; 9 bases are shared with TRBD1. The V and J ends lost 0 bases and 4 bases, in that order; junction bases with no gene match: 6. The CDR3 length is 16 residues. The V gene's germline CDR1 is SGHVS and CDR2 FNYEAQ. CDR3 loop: CASSLARDREGETQYF. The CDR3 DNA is TGTGCCAGCAGCTTAGCCCGGGACAGGGAGGGAGAGACCCAGTACTTC. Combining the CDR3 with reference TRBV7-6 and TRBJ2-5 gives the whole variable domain GAGVSQSPRYKVTKRGQDVALRCDPISGHVSLYWYRQALGQGPEFLTYFNYEAQQDKSGLPNDRFSAERPEGSISTLTIQRTEQRDSAMYRCASSLARDREGETQYFGPGTRLLVL.

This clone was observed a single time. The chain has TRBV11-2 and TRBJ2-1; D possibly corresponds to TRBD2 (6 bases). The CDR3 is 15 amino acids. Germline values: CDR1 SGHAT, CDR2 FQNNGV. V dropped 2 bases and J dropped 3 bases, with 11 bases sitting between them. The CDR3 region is CASSLTRTNYNEQFF. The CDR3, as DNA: TGTGCCAGCAGCTTAACGAGGACTAACTACAATGAGCAGTTCTTC.

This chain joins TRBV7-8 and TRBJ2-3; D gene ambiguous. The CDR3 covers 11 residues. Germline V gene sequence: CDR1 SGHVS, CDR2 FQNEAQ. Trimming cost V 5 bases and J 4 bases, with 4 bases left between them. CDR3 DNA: TGTGCCAGCAGCCTCGCAGATACGCAGTATTTT. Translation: CASSLADTQYF.

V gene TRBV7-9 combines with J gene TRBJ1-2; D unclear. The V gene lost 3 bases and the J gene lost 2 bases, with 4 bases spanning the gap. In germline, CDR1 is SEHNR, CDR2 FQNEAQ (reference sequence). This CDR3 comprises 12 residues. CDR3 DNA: TGTGCCAGCAGCTTCGGGAACTATGGCTACACCTTC. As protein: CASSFGNYGYTF.

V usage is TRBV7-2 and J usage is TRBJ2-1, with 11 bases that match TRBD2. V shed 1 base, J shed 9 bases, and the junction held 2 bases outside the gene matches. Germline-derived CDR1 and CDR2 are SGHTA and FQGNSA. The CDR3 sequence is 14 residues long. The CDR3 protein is CASSLGTSGSEQFF. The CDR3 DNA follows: TGTGCCAGCAGCTTAGGGACTAGCGGGTCTGAGCAGTTCTTC.